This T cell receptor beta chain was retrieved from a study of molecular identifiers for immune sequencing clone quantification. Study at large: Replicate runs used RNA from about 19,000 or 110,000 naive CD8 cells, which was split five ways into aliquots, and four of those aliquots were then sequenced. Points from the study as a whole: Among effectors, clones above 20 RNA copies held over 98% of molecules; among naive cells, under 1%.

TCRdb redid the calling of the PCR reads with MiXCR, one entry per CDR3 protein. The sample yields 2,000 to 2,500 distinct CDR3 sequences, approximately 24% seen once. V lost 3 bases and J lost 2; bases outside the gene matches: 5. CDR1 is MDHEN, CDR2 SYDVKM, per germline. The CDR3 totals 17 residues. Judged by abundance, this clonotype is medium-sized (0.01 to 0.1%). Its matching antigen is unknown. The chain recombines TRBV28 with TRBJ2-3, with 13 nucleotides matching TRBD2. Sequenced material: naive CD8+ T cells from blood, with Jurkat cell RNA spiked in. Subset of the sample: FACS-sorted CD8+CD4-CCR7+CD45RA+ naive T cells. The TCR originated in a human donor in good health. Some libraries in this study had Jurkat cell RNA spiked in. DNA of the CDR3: TGTGCCAGCAGTTTCCCACTAGCGGGAGGGCCCACAGATACGCAGTATTTT. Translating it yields CASSFPLAGGPTDTQYF.